This entry lists 26 T cell receptor beta chains sequenced from one sample in a study of tumor and adjacent non-tumor tissue in lung cancer. TCRbeta libraries were built with three rounds of nested PCR, modified from ARM-PCR. TCRdb re-analysed the multiplex PCR reads in MiXCR, keeping a single row per CDR3 protein. Of 90,000 to 100,000 distinct CDR3 sequences in the sample, about 80% were seen once. No cell sorting was done before RNA was extracted from the tissue. More than 3 cm separated this lung sample from the edge of the tumor. Specimen: distant non-tumor lung tissue. Receptors originate from a man between 60 and 70 years old with small cell lung cancer.

Of note for this clonotype: A much larger clone sits a single nucleotide away, making a read error possible. The gene calls are TRBV14 and TRBJ1-2; weak D call: TRBD1 (5 bases). V lost 0 bases, J lost 2 bases, and 16 bases lay in between. The CDR3 contains 17 residues. The V gene's germline CDR1 is SGHDN and CDR2 FVKESK. CDR3: CASSQDRGAPPNYGYTF. DNA for the CDR3: TGTGCCAGCAGCCAAGATCGTGGGGCCCCCCCAAACTATGGCTACACCTTC.

A word on this clonotype: At one boundary the junction diverges from the germline segment, which might be a read error. The chain combines TRBV20-1 with TRBJ1-2; 7 positions match TRBD1. The CDR3 is 14 amino acids. CDR1 DFQATT and CDR2 SNEGSKA come from the germline V gene (reference sequence). CDR3 in amino acids: CGAPRRDREYGYTF. DNA of the CDR3: TGTGGTGCACCTAGGAGGGACAGAGAGTATGGCTACACCTTC.

In nucleotides, the CDR3 is TGTGCCAGCGGATCAGCGGGAGTGAAATCCTACGAGCAGTACTTC. Its protein product is CASGSAGVKSYEQYF. This chain joins TRBV6-2 or TRBV6-3 and TRBJ2-7; 8 bases align to TRBD2. Germline-derived CDR1 and CDR2 are MNHEY and SVGEGT. V was clipped by 8 bases and J by 1 base; unmatched bases: 10. This CDR3 has 15 residues.

Concerning this clonotype itself: Without the conserved terminal phenylalanine or tryptophan, this CDR3 likely stems from a read error. The gene calls are TRBV6-2 or TRBV6-3 and TRBJ2-1; a weak D match, TRBD2 (6 bases). CDR1 is MNHEY, CDR2 SVGEGT, per germline. Trimming left V 5 bases short and J 4 bases short, with 12 bases between. The CDR3 loop spans 14 amino acids. The CDR3 DNA is TGTGCCAGCAGTGGAGTAGCGGCGTACAATGAGCAGTTCTCC. Amino acid sequence: CASSGVAAYNEQFS.

A remark on this clonotype: One end of the junction varies from germline; a read error may be responsible. This sequence joins TRBV20-1 and TRBJ2-1; 7 bases line up with TRBD1. The CDR3 has 12 residues. The germline V gene has CDR1 DFQATT and CDR2 SNEGSKA (reference sequence). CDR3 in DNA: TGCAGTGCCACAGGACAGGTCAATGATCAGTTCTTC. Translating it yields CSATGQVNDQFF.

Concerning this clonotype: The junction does not match germline at one end; this may be a read error. The chain is built from TRBV6-2 or TRBV6-3 and TRBJ2-7, with 7 bases identical to TRBD2. The CDR3 is 14 residues long. CDR1 is MNHEY, CDR2 SVGEGT, per germline. CDR3 in DNA: TGTCCCAGCAAGTTTGCGGGAGCCCCTATGGAGCAGTACTTC. This translates into CPSKFAGAPMEQYF.

Turning to this clonotype: A much larger clone sits a single nucleotide away, making a read error possible. The J gene is TRBJ2-1, the V gene TRBV6-4, with D tentatively TRBD2 (5 bases). Trimming cost V 0 bases and J 0 bases, with 9 bases left between them. There are 16 residues in the CDR3. CDR1 and CDR2 from the germline V gene are MRHNA and SNTAGT. The DNA for the CDR3 is TGTGCCAGCAGTGACTCTCACGGGGTCTCCTACAATGAGCAGTTCTTC. This encodes CASSDSHGVSYNEQFF.

With regard to this clonotype: At one boundary the junction diverges from the germline segment, which might be a read error. The gene calls are TRBV4-2 and TRBJ2-5, with 8 bases matching TRBD2. The CDR3 runs to 18 residues. In germline, CDR1 is LGHNA, CDR2 YNFKEQ. CDR3 nucleotides: TGTGCCAGAAGCCAAGCCAGCGGGAGTAACTTTGGGGAGGAGACCCAGTACTTC. Protein: CARSQASGSNFGEETQYF.

About this clonotype: The final CDR3 position lacks the conserved phenylalanine or tryptophan, pointing to a likely read error. The DNA is left out, because the CDR3 cannot be placed on it with certainty; the CDR3 is given as TCRdb lists it. V usage is TRBV6-4 and J usage is TRBJ2-2. Per the germline V gene, CDR1 is MRHNA and CDR2 is SNTAGT. The CDR3 is made up of 13 amino acids, end residues included. This chain's CDR3 is CASSGGDTGELLS.

The chain links TRBV29-1 to TRBJ2-3; 7 nucleotides match TRBD2. CDR3 length equals 14 residues. Looked up from germline, CDR1 is SQVTM and CDR2 is ANQGSEA. The CDR3: CSYRKAGLTDTQYF. For the CDR3, the DNA is TGCAGTTACAGAAAAGCGGGACTTACAGATACGCAGTATTTT.

In regard to this clonotype: A junction boundary mismatches the germline segment, possibly from a read error. The chain employs TRBV12-3 or TRBV12-4 and TRBJ2-3, with TRBD1 matching 8 bases. This CDR3 contains 14 residues. Here the CDR3 DNA reads TGTGCCAGCAGTTTAGGGTTGGGGACAGGTACGCAGTATTTT. Amino acid sequence: CASSLGLGTGTQYF.

On this clonotype: This CDR3 is missing its conserved last phenylalanine or tryptophan, likely due to a read error. The chain is built from TRBV6-5 and TRBJ2-1; 12 nucleotides align to TRBD2. The CDR3 runs to 17 residues. Germline CDR1 is MNHEY and CDR2 is SVGAGI. CDR3 in amino acids: CAGSYSIWGLAGNEQFL. The DNA for the CDR3 is TGTGCCGGCAGTTACTCGATCTGGGGACTAGCGGGCAATGAGCAGTTCTTA.

This clonotype was found many times. This chain uses TRBV6-1 with TRBJ2-5, with TRBD2 matching over 7 bases. Germline V gene sequence: CDR1 MNHNS, CDR2 SASEGT. The ends lost 5 bases at V and 7 bases at J; junction bases unmatched: 10. The CDR3 runs to 14 residues. CDR3 sequence reads: CASSSGGGGGTQYF. CDR3 bases: TGTGCCAGCAGTTCTGGGGGTGGCGGGGGGACCCAGTACTTC.

About this clonotype itself: A junction end diverges from the germline sequence, so it may reflect a read error. The chain links TRBV11-2 to TRBJ2-3, with unresolved D. The CDR3 runs to 13 residues. CDR1 is SGHAT and CDR2 is FQNNGV in the germline V gene. CDR3 sequence: CTSSYRTTERQYF. For the CDR3, the DNA is TGTACCAGCAGCTACCGAACCACAGAAAGGCAGTATTTT.

On this clonotype itself: Compared with germline, one end of the junction differs, possibly owing to a read error. The chain recombines TRBV11-3 with TRBJ2-5; D perhaps matches TRBD2 (5 bases). Germline-derived CDR1 and CDR2 are SGHNT and YENEEA. The CDR3 loop spans 11 amino acids. The CDR3 DNA reads TGTGCTAGCAGCTTACTAGTGACCCAGTACTTC. Translated, it gives CASSLLVTQYF.

Comment on this clonotype: At one end the junction does not follow the germline gene, possibly because of a read error. The chain recombines TRBV6-5 with TRBJ2-1; D could derive from TRBD1 or TRBD2 (5 bases each). CDR1 and CDR2 from the germline V gene are MNHEY and SVGAGI. CDR3 size: 15 residues. CDR3 amino acids: CGISYSGGVSNEQFF. For the CDR3, the DNA is TGTGGCATCAGTTACTCTGGGGGAGTGAGTAATGAACAGTTCTTC.

This clonotype appeared many times. The chain links TRBV20-1 to TRBJ2-1, with 12 nucleotides matching TRBD2. Germline lookup yields CDR1 DFQATT and CDR2 SNEGSKA (reference sequence). With V trimmed by 5 bases and J by 7 bases, 9 bases remained unmatched. The CDR3 length is 15 residues. The CDR3 protein is CSALTSGSFRNEQFF. For the CDR3, the DNA is TGCAGTGCTTTGACTAGCGGGAGTTTTAGGAATGAGCAGTTCTTC.

With respect to this clonotype: At one end, the junction sequence differs from germline, possibly due to a read error. The V gene is TRBV4-2, the J gene TRBJ2-7; D unresolved. The CDR3 has 15 amino acids. CDR1 and CDR2 from the germline V gene are LGHNA and YNFKEQ. CDR3 sequence: CGSSQECGEHYEQYF. The CDR3, as DNA: TGTGGCAGCAGTCAAGAGTGCGGAGAACACTACGAGCAGTACTTC.

This chain connects TRBV10-2 to TRBJ2-7; possible D gene TRBD1, 5 bases. The V end lost 7 bases, the J end lost 11 bases, and 15 bases lay between the germline ends. The CDR3 loop spans 11 amino acids. From germline, CDR1 is WSHSY and CDR2 SAAADI. CDR3 region: CASKQGYEEYV. CDR3 nucleotides: TGCGCCAGCAAGCAGGGCTATGAGGAGTACGTC.

This rearrangement joins TRBV6-5 to TRBJ2-7; 8 bases align to TRBD1. Germline V CDR1 and CDR2: MNHEY, SVGAGI. This CDR3 has 11 amino acids. Here the CDR3 reads CARSRGHEQYV. The CDR3 DNA sequence: TGTGCCAGAAGCAGGGGGCACGAGCAGTATGTC.

Concerning this clonotype: The germline gene is not matched at one end of the junction; a read error may be the cause. The chain carries TRBV29-1 and TRBJ2-1, with 8 bases fitting TRBD1. CDR3 length equals 14 residues. Germline V gene lookup returns CDR1 SQVTM and CDR2 ANQGSEA. The CDR3 loop is CSVDLQGGYNEQLF. The CDR3, as DNA: TGCAGCGTCGATTTACAGGGGGGCTACAATGAGCAGTTATTC.

The CDR3 DNA is TGTGCCAGCATTGGGGGTAGACTAGCGGGGCGAATCTACGAGCAGTACTTC. Protein product: CASIGGRLAGRIYEQYF. The chain employs TRBV28 and TRBJ2-7, with 11 bases matching TRBD2. CDR3 length: 17 amino acids. Germline V lookup: CDR1 MDHEN, CDR2 SYDVKM. The junction had 14 bases not matched to a gene; V was cut back by 7 bases and J by 3 bases.

This clonotype appeared once. A single base separates this from a much larger clone, so it may be a read error. The V call is TRBV7-9, the J call TRBJ2-5, with D possibly being TRBD2 (6 bases). Germline V gives CDR1 SEHNR, CDR2 FQNEAQ (reference sequence). This CDR3 is 16 amino acids long. The CDR3 is CASSLGIGSGEESQYF. The CDR3 DNA reads TGTGCCAGCAGCTTAGGGATCGGGAGTGGAGAAGAGTCCCAGTACTTC. The full variable domain, its missing parts supplied by reference TRBV7-9 and TRBJ2-5, is DTGVSQNPRHKITKRGQNVTFRCDPISEHNRLYWYRQTLGQGPEFLTYFQNEAQLEKSRLLSDRFSAERPKGSFSTLEIQRTEQGDSAMYLCASSLGIGSGEESQYFGPGTRLLVL.

This clonotype was counted at least ten times. This chain connects TRBV5-4 to TRBJ2-1; D might be TRBD2 (6 bases). Germline V lookup: CDR1 SGHNT, CDR2 YYREEE (reference sequence). V lost 4 bases and J 9 bases, leaving 14 bases between the germline ends. The CDR3 is 13 amino acids. CDR3 sequence reads: CASSPPAGLEQFF. CDR3 sequence (DNA): TGTGCCAGCAGCCCCCCGGCGGGACTTGAGCAGTTCTTC. The entire variable domain, with the rest obtained from reference TRBV5-4 and TRBJ2-1, is as follows: ETGVTQSPTHLIKTRGQQVTLRCSSQSGHNTVSWYQQALGQGPQFIFQYYREEENGRGNFPPRFSGLQFPNYSSELNVNALELDDSALYLCASSPPAGLEQFFGPGTRLTVL.

A remark on this clonotype: One end of the junction varies from germline; a read error may be responsible. The rearrangement links TRBV12-3 or TRBV12-4 to TRBJ2-6; possible D gene TRBD2, 6 bases. The CDR3 consists of 18 residues. The CDR3 sequence is CASSPRGSVRAGSNVLTF. In nucleotides, the CDR3 is TGTGCCAGCAGCCCGCGGGGTAGCGTGAGAGCTGGGTCCAACGTCCTGACTTTC.

Only one count was recorded for this clonotype. Given the absence of the conserved phenylalanine or tryptophan at the CDR3 end, a read error is likely. The chain carries TRBV6-5 and TRBJ2-1, with D perhaps matching TRBD1 or TRBD2 (5 bases each). Germline V gene sequence: CDR1 MNHEY, CDR2 SVGAGI. The CDR3 runs 15 residues. CDR3 DNA sequence: TGTACCAGCAGTTACTCTGGGGGAGCGGCTAATAAGCAGTTCTTA. Translated: CTSSYSGGAANKQFL.